This T cell receptor beta chain was obtained from a study of cytomegalovirus exposure and HLA in healthy donors. V shed 3 bases and J shed 2 bases, with 12 bases lying between them. Germline assignment: CDR1 LGHNA and CDR2 YNFKEQ. The CDR3 runs 15 residues. Primers for the PCR totalled 60 Vbeta and 13 Jbeta. Here immunoSEQ multiplex PCR was the method, and the copy in TCRdb shows in-frame clones only, minus some. The table lists roughly 120,000 clones, roughly 8.3% of them singletons. This clone showed up just a few times. Sequenced input: PBMCs. The rearrangement joins TRBV4-2 to TRBJ2-3; D uncertain. The clonotype comes from a man between 40 and 49 years old in good health and CMV-seronegative. CDR3 in DNA: TGTGCCAGCAGCCAGAGCGACCTCTCCACAGATACGCAGTATTTT. It encodes CASSQSDLSTDTQYF.